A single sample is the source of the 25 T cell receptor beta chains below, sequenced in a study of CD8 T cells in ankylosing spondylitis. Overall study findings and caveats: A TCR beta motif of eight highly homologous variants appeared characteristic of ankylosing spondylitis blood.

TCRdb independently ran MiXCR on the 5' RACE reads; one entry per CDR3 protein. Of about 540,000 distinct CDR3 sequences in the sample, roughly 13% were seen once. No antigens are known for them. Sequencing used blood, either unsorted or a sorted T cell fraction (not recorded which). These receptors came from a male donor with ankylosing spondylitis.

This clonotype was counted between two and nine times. In DNA, the CDR3 is TGTGCCAGCAGCCCAGTGGGGGCGAACACCGGGGAGCTGTTTTTT. Translated: CASSPVGANTGELFF. The J gene is TRBJ2-2, the V gene TRBV2; D is tentatively TRBD1 or TRBD2 (5 bases each). The CDR3 has 15 amino acids. V was clipped by 6 bases and J by 0 bases, with 11 bases between them. Germline assignment: CDR1 SNHLY and CDR2 FYNNEI.

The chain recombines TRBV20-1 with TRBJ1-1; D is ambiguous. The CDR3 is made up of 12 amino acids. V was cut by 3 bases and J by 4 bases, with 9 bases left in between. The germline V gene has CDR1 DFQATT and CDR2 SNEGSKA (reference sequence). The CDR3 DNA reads TGCAGTGCTAGTGGAGGTTCCACTGAAGCTTTCTTT. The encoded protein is CSASGGSTEAFF.

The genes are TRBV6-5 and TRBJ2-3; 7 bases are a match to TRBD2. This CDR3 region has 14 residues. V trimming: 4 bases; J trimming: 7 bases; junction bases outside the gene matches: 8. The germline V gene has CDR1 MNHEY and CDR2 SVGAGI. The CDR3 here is CASSSAGDLNTQYF. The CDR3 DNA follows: TGTGCCAGCAGTTCGGCGGGAGATTTAAATACGCAGTATTTT.

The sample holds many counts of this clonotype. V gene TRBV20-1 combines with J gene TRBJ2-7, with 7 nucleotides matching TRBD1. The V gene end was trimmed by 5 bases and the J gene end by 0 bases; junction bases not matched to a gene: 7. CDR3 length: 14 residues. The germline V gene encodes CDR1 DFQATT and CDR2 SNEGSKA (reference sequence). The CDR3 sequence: CSAPLTGNSYEQYF. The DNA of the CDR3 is TGCAGTGCTCCGTTGACAGGGAACTCCTACGAGCAGTACTTC.

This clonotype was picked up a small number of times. As DNA, the CDR3 is TGTGCCAGCAGCTTGTCCACCACATGGACCTACGCCGGGGAGCTGTTTTTT. Protein: CASSLSTTWTYAGELFF. The chain uses TRBV5-6 and TRBJ2-2; no firm D call. Per germline, CDR1 SGHDT and CDR2 YYEEEE. This CDR3 spans 17 amino acids. V was shortened by 1 base and J by 6 bases, with 19 bases between the two germline ends. Variable domain in full (rest from reference TRBV5-6 and TRBJ2-2): DAGVTQSPTHLIKTRGQQVTLRCSPKSGHDTVSWYQQALGQGPQFIFQYYEEEERQRGNFPDRFSGHQFPNYSSELNVNALLLGDSALYLCASSLSTTWTYAGELFFGEGSRLTVL.

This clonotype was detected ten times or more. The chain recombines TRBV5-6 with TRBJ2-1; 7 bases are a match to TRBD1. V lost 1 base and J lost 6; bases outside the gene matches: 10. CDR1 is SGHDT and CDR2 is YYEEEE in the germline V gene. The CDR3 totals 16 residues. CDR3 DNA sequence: TGTGCCAGCAGCTTGAGTGCCGGCTGGACAGGCAATGAGCAGTTCTTC. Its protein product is CASSLSAGWTGNEQFF.

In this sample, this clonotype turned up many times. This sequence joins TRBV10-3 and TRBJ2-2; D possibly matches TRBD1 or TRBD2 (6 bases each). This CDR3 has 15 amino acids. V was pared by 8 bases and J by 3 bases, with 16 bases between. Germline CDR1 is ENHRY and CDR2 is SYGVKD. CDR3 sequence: CAIGFWGADTGELFF. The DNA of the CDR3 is TGTGCCATCGGATTTTGGGGGGCTGACACCGGGGAGCTGTTTTTT.

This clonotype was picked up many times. In DNA, the CDR3 is TGTGCCAGCAGCTTGATGGGTGCCCCTAATGAAAAACTGTTTTTT. Translation gives CASSLMGAPNEKLFF. The J gene is TRBJ1-4, the V gene TRBV7-2; the D is unclear. Trimming left V 3 bases short and J 3 bases short, with 11 bases between. Germline values: CDR1 SGHTA, CDR2 FQGNSA. This CDR3 is 15 amino acids long.

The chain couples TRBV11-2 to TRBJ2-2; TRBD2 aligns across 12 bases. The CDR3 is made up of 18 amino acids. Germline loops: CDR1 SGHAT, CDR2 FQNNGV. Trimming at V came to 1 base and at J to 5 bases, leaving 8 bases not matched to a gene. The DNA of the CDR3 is TGTGCCAGCAGCTTAGGGAGGGCTAGCGGGAGGGCTACCGGGGAGCTGTTTTTT. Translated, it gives CASSLGRASGRATGELFF.

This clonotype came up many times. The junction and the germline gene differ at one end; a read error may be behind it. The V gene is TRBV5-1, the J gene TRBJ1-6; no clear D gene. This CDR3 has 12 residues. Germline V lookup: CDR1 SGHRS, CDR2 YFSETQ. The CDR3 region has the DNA TGCGCCAGCAGCTCCTCTAATTCACCCCTCCACTTT. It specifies CASSSSNSPLHF.

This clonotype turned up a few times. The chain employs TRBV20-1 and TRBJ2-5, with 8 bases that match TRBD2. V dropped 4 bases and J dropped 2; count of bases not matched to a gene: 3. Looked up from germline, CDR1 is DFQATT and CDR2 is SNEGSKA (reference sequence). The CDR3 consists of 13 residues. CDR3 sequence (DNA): TGCAGTGCTAACGGGGGGGTACAAGAGACCCAGTACTTC. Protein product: CSANGGVQETQYF.

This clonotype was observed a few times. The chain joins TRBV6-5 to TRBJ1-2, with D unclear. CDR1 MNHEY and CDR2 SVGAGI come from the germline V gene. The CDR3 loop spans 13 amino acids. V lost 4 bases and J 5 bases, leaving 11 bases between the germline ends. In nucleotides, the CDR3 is TGTGCCAGCAGTTCTTTGGCCTCGTATGGCTACACCTTC. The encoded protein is CASSSLASYGYTF.

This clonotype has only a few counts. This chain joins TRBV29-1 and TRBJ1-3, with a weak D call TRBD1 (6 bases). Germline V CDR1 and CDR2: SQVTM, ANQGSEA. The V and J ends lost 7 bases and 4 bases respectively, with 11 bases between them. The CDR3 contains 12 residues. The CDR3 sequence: CSARTDGNTIYF. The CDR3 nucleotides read TGCAGCGCCCGGACAGACGGAAACACCATATATTTT.

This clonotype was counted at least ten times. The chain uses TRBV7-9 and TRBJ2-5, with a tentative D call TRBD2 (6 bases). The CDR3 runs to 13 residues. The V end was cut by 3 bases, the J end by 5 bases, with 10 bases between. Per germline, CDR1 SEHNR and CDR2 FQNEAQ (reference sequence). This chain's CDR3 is CASSFRGKETQYF. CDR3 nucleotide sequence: TGTGCCAGCAGCTTTCGGGGGAAGGAGACCCAGTACTTC.

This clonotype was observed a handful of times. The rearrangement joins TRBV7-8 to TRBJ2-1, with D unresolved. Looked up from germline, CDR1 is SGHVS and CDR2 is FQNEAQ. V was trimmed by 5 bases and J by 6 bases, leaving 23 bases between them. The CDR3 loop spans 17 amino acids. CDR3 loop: CASSTPTHSHGSNEQFF. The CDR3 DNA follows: TGTGCCAGCAGCACGCCAACCCACAGCCATGGGTCCAATGAGCAGTTCTTC.

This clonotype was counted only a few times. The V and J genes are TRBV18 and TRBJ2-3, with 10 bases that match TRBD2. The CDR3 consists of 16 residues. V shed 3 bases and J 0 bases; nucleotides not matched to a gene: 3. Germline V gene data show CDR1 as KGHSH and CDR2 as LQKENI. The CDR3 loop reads CASSPIAGGSTDTQYF. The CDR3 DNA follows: TGTGCCAGCTCACCTATAGCGGGAGGCAGCACAGATACGCAGTATTTT.

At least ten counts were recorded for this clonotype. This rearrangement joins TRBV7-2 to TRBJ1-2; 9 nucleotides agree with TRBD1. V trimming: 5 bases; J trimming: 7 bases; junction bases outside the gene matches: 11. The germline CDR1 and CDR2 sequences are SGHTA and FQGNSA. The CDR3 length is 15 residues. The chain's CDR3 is CASSPWTGESSGYTF. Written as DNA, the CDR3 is TGTGCCAGCAGCCCCTGGACAGGGGAGTCTAGTGGCTACACCTTC.

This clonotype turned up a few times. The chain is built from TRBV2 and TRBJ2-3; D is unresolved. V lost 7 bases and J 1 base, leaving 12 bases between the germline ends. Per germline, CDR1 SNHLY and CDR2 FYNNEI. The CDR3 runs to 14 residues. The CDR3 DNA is TGTGCCAGCACATCAAGAGGAGGCACAGATACGCAGTATTTT. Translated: CASTSRGGTDTQYF.

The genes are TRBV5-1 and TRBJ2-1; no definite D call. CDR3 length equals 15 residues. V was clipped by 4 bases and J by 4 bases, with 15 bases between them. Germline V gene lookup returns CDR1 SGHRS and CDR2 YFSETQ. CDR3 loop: CASSMTGPKYNEQFF. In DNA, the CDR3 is TGCGCCAGCAGCATGACCGGGCCCAAGTACAATGAGCAGTTCTTC.

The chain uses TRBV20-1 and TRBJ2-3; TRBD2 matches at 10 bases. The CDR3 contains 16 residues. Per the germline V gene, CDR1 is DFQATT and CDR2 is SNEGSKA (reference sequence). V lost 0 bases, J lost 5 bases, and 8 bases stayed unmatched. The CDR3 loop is CSARDHRLAGGDTQYF. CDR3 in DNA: TGCAGTGCTAGAGATCATAGACTAGCGGGTGGAGATACGCAGTATTTT.

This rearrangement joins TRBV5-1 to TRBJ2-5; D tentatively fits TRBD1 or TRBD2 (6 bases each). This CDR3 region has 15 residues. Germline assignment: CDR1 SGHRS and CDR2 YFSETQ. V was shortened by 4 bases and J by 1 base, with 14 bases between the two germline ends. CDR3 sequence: CASSRKWGAQETQYF. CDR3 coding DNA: TGCGCCAGCAGCCGGAAGTGGGGGGCCCAAGAGACCCAGTACTTC.

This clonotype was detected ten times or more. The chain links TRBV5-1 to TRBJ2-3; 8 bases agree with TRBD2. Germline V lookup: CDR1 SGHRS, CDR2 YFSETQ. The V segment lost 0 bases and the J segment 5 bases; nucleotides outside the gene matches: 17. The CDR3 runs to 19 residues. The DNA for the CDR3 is TGCGCCAGCAGCTTGGACGGTGGAACTAGCGGCCTTCGAGGAGATACGCAGTATTTT. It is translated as CASSLDGGTSGLRGDTQYF.

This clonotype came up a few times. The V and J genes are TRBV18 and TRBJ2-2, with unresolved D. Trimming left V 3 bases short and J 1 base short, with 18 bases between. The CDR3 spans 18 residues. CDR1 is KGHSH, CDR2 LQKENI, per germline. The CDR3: CASSPRDLSGRNTGELFF. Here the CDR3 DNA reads TGTGCCAGCTCACCTCGCGACTTATCAGGTCGGAACACCGGGGAGCTGTTTTTT.

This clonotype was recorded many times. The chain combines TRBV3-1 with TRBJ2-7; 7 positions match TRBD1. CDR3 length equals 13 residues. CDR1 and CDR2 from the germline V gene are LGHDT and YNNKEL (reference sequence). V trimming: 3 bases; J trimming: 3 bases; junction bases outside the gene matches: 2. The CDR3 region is CASSHRDSYEQYF. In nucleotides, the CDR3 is TGTGCCAGCAGCCATCGGGACAGCTACGAGCAGTACTTC.

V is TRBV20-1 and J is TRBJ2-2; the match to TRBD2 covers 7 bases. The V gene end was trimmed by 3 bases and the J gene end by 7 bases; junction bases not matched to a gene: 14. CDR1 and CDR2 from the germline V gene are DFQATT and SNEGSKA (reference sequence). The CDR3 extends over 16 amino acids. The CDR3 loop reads CSARASSRELNGELFF. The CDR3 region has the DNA TGCAGTGCTAGGGCGTCGTCGCGGGAGTTAAACGGGGAGCTGTTTTTT.